This T cell receptor beta chain was captured in a study of molecular identifiers for immune sequencing clone quantification. Methods described previously, with TCR primers listed, were used for bulk TCR libraries. TCRdb reprocessed the PCR reads via MiXCR and lists one record per CDR3 protein. This table has around 65,000 distinct CDR3 sequences, less than 20% appearing once. This clonotype was found many times. Germline CDR1 SQVTM, CDR2 ANQGSEA. Trimming shortened V by 1 base and J by 0 bases, and 6 bases separated the two germline ends. This CDR3 has 14 residues. The TCR originated in a human donor in good health. Some libraries in this study had Jurkat cell RNA spiked in. The sequenced sample consisted of naive CD8+ T cells from blood, with Jurkat cell RNA spiked in. Sample subset: FACS-sorted CD8+CD4-CCR7+CD45RA+ naive T cells. The chain combines TRBV29-1 with TRBJ2-2; tentative D call: TRBD2 (6 bases). DNA of the CDR3: TGCAGCGTTGAAGCGGGAGCGAACACCGGGGAGCTGTTTTTT. Protein product: CSVEAGANTGELFF.